Below are 5 T cell receptor beta chains sequenced from a single sample in a study of identical twins. TCRdb re-derived calls from the 5' RACE reads in MiXCR, one entry per CDR3 protein. Seen here are some 690,000 distinct CDR3 sequences, less than 25% observed once, and the top ten hold 4% to 5.5%. The data also belong to a second study, concerning T cells expressing NK-cell markers.

Material for sequencing was PBMCs. The receptor source for this set is a woman under 30 in good health.

This clonotype was counted many times. J is TRBJ2-3 and V is TRBV29-1; TRBD1 matches 7 bases. Germline trimming cut 5 bases from V and 0 bases from J; bases unmatched to any gene: 5. Germline CDR1 is SQVTM and CDR2 is ANQGSEA. This CDR3 comprises 14 residues. The CDR3 loop reads CSVRQGASTDTQYF. DNA for the CDR3: TGCAGCGTTCGACAGGGTGCTAGCACAGATACGCAGTATTTT.

This clonotype was seen a few times. The V call is TRBV7-2, the J call TRBJ1-5; D not certain. Trimming removed 1 base at V and 2 bases at J, with 9 bases between. From germline, CDR1 is SGHTA and CDR2 FQGNSA. This CDR3 contains 15 residues. The CDR3 is CASSLGGTGNQPQHF. CDR3 nucleotides: TGTGCCAGCAGCTTAGGTGGCACGGGCAATCAGCCCCAGCATTTT.

V and J are TRBV9 and TRBJ2-7; D uncertain. V lost 3 bases and J 1 base, leaving 11 bases between the germline ends. CDR3 size: 14 residues. Per the germline V gene, CDR1 is SGDLS and CDR2 is YYNGEE. CDR3 sequence: CASSGKAGSYEQYF. CDR3 nucleotide sequence: TGTGCCAGCAGCGGCAAGGCCGGTTCCTACGAGCAGTACTTC. The full variable domain, completed using reference TRBV9 and TRBJ2-7, is DSGVTQTPKHLITATGQRVTLRCSPRSGDLSVYWYQQSLDQGLQFLIQYYNGEERAKGNILERFSAQQFPDLHSELNLSSLELGDSALYFCASSGKAGSYEQYFGPGTRLTVT.

This clonotype was counted a few times. This chain links TRBV25-1 with TRBJ2-3; the D is unclear. With 1 base removed from V and 1 base from J, the gap between germline ends came to 9 bases. The CDR3 loop spans 15 amino acids. Germline V gene data show CDR1 as MGHDK and CDR2 as SYGVNS. The CDR3 nucleotides read TGTGCCAGCAGTGAATCAAGGGTCCGCACAGATACGCAGTATTTT. Protein product: CASSESRVRTDTQYF.

The V and J genes are TRBV6-5 and TRBJ2-1; D might be TRBD2 (5 bases). Germline V gives CDR1 MNHEY, CDR2 SVGAGI. The CDR3 covers 15 residues. Trimming removed 4 bases at V and 0 bases at J, with 10 bases between. The CDR3 nucleotides read TGTGCCAGCAGTTTCTTAGGGAGCTCCTACAATGAGCAGTTCTTC. This gives the protein CASSFLGSSYNEQFF.